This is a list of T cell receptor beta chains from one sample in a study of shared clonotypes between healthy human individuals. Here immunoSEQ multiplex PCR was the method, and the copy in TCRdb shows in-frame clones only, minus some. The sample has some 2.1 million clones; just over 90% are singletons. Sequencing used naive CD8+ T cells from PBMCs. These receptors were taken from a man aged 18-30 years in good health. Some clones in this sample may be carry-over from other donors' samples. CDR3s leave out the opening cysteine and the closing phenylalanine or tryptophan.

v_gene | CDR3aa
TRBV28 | ASSPLTGNTEAF
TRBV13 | ASSLGQGNTGELF
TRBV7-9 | ASSVGVAGVWYNEQF
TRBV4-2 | ASSPLAGAGQF
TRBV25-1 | ASSEAGDYNEQF
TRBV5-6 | ASSLGQGAREQY
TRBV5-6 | ASSPQRSGTDTQY
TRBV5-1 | ASSFRGARTDTQY
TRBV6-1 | ASSEIGSGYQPQH
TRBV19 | ASSILAGTYEQY
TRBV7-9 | ASSLDPQWREGYQETQY
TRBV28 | ASRSLRGTEAF
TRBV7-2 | ASSRDSRDRLDEKLF
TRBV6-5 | ASSYSAGAYEQY
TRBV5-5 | ASSPGAGTDTQY
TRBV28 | ASSSKYNEQF
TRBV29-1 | SSVGQHGELF
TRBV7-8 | ASRKTTGTNEKLF
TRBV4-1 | ASSQGGQGRYNEQF
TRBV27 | ASSPPWAGGSSANEQF
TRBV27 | ASSFSLGAGELF
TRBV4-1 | ASSQVAREANTEAF
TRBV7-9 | ASSLAPSGRDNEQF
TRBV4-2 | ASSPPLRTVHGYT
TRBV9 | ASSAHHGAKALT
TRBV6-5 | ASSIGGPTYEQY
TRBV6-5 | ASSPVSGNGGELF
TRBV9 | ASSAGRPQH
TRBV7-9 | ASSPRTGDATDTQY
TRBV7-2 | ASSQFPGLAYNEQF
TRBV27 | ASSPLMAASYNEQF
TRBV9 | ASSVGWGNYGYT
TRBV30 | AFPAAREGSYNEQF
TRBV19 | ASSTFGSNQPQH
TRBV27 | ASSSTTDYEQY
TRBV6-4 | ASSETGGENGYT
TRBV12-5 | ASAISGSGAGELF
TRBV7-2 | ASSWDGRITYYNEQF
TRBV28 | ATENEQAMNTGELF
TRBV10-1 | ASSAQNGKQETQY
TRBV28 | ASSSSGSSSYEQY
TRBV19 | ATRGRNTGELF
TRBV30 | AWREGLATYNEQF
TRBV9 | ASSVASLRRDTQY
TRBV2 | ASSHGTGYEKLF
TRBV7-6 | ASSLAPVSVNTEAF
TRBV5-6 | ASKGQGSYEQY
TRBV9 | ASTMGQGAGNEQF
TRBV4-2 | ASSQWDGA
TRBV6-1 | ASSEGRPIQY
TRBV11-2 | ASSLGRGSYNEQF
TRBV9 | ASSVDGTHYEQY
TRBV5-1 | ASRATGTDAYGGYT